Shown below are 5 T cell receptor beta chains from a single sample sequenced in a study of CD8+ T cells in alopecia areata. Treatment denoted: oral pan-JAK inhibitor, 5-10 mg twice daily. Following extraction, RNA underwent reverse transcription to cDNA, which served as the sequencing template. The method was immunoSEQ multiplex PCR; TCRdb's version includes in-frame clones alone and lacks a portion of them. The data hold 150,000 to 200,000 clones, with approximately 53% observed a single time. The specimen was CD8+ T cells sorted from blood, collected at week 24, from a patient treated with tofacitinib. The receptors were gathered from a human donor with alopecia areata.

This clone was detected only once. The chain has TRBV27 and TRBJ1-1; D might be TRBD1 (5 bases). The V gene lost 10 bases and the J gene lost 8 bases, with 11 bases spanning the gap. The germline gives CDR1 MNHEY, CDR2 SMNVEV (reference sequence). The CDR3 covers 10 residues. The CDR3 sequence: CANLTAEAFF. CDR3 DNA sequence: TGTGCCAACCTGACAGCCGAAGCTTTCTTT.

V gene TRBV4-3 combines with J gene TRBJ2-1; D possibly corresponds to TRBD1 (6 bases). Trimming shortened V by 0 bases and J by 7 bases, and 13 bases separated the two germline ends. The CDR3 spans 15 residues. Germline V gene sequence: CDR1 LGHNA, CDR2 YSLEER. The CDR3 sequence: CASSQEGTPLNEQFF. The CDR3, as DNA: TGCGCCAGCAGCCAAGAAGGGACACCGTTGAATGAGCAGTTCTTC.

This chain connects TRBV5-6 to TRBJ1-5; 8 positions match TRBD1. V was clipped by 4 bases and J by 7 bases; unmatched bases: 13. There are 16 residues in the CDR3. Germline V lookup: CDR1 SGHDT, CDR2 YYEEEE. CDR3 coding DNA: TGTGCCAGCAGCCAGAATCTCGACAGGGGAAGACAGCCCCAGCATTTT. Its translation: CASSQNLDRGRQPQHF.

About this clone itself: The sample contains more than one DNA sequence encoding this CDR3. The chain employs TRBV30 and TRBJ2-7; TRBD1 aligns across 7 bases. V shed 0 bases, J shed 5 bases, and the junction held 1 base outside the gene matches. This CDR3 spans 12 amino acids. The germline V gene encodes CDR1 GTSNPN and CDR2 SVGIG (reference sequence). For the CDR3, the DNA is TGTGCCTGGAGTGTTACAGGGGACGAGCAGTACTTC. This codes for CAWSVTGDEQYF.

The chain employs TRBV7-8 and TRBJ2-7; tentatively, D is TRBD2 (6 bases). V shed 0 bases and J shed 0 bases, with 12 bases lying between them. The CDR3 is 16 amino acids. Germline CDR1 is SGHVS and CDR2 is FQNEAQ. CDR3 DNA sequence: TGTGCCAGCAGCTTAGCGGCCGCGGGGTTCTCCTACGAGCAGTACTTC. It encodes CASSLAAAGFSYEQYF. The entire variable domain, with the rest obtained from reference TRBV7-8 and TRBJ2-7, is as follows: GAGVSQSPRYKVAKRGQDVALRCDPISGHVSLFWYQQALGQGPEFLTYFQNEAQLDKSGLPSDRFFAERPEGSVSTLKIQRTQQEDSAVYLCASSLAAAGFSYEQYFGPGTRLTVT.